The present T cell receptor beta chain was sequenced within a study of T cells in narcolepsy. In regard to this clone: Its antigen is unidentified.

Data came from immunoSEQ multiplex PCR; TCRdb stores just in-frame clones and leaves some out. The sample carries under 30,000 clones, around 83% recorded once. V lost 4 bases, J lost 5 bases, and 14 bases lay in between. Per germline, CDR1 SGHRS and CDR2 YFSETQ. This CDR3 contains 14 residues. Overall study findings and caveats: Comparing one patient's CSF and blood CD4+ clonotypes highlighted HCRT- and TRIB2-specific autoreactive clonotypes. Healthy controls reportedly lacked the autoreactive clonotypes serially found in patients' blood.

V gene TRBV5-1 combines with J gene TRBJ2-3; D is possibly TRBD1 (6 bases). What was sequenced was CD45RA- memory CD4+ T cells from PBMCs. This TCR derives from a human donor with narcolepsy. CDR3 in amino acids: CASSHTYREDTQYF. CDR3 sequence (DNA): TGCGCCAGCAGCCATACTTACAGGGAAGATACGCAGTATTTT.